This T cell receptor (beta chain) came from a study of identical twins. TCRdb recomputed calls from the 5' RACE reads with MiXCR, one row per CDR3 protein. The table shows some 1,600,000 distinct CDR3 sequences, with around a third occurring only once. J gave up 4 bases and V 2 bases, and 5 bases lay outside the gene matches. The length of the CDR3 is 14 residues. Germline V lookup: CDR1 SGHRS, CDR2 YFSETQ. The J gene is TRBJ1-2, the V gene TRBV5-1; 7 bases align to TRBD1. This TCR was sampled from a newborn girl in good health. Sequencing was done on a sample of cord blood. CDR3 residues: CASSFKGAGYGYTF. In DNA, the CDR3 is TGCGCCAGCAGCTTTAAGGGGGCTGGCTATGGCTACACCTTC.